This TCR beta chain was identified in a study of blood T cell repertoires in COVID-19. Across the whole study: PBMCs, B-cell-depleted T cells, or T cells provided the cDNA or gDNA that made up the material.

Per the original data handling: Estimation of nucleated cell counts was performed using reference gene primer amplification. Produced via immunoSEQ multiplex PCR; TCRdb's table is partial and in-frame only. That table furnishes V, J and clone size, whereas the DNA furnished D and trimming. The sample consists of more than 200,000 clones, approximately 86% of them appearing once. The CDR3 spans 14 residues. The germline V gene has CDR1 MNHEY and CDR2 SVGAGI. The junction had 7 bases not matched to a gene; V was cut back by 10 bases and J by 6 bases. The clonotype originates from a man aged 30-40 years with active or convalescent COVID-19. Sequencing was performed on peripheral blood. The rearrangement links TRBV6-5 to TRBJ2-1; TRBD2 matches 12 bases. In DNA form, the CDR3 reads TGTGCCACCAAAACTAGCGGGGGGTCCAATGAGCAGTTCTTC. Translated: CATKTSGGSNEQFF.